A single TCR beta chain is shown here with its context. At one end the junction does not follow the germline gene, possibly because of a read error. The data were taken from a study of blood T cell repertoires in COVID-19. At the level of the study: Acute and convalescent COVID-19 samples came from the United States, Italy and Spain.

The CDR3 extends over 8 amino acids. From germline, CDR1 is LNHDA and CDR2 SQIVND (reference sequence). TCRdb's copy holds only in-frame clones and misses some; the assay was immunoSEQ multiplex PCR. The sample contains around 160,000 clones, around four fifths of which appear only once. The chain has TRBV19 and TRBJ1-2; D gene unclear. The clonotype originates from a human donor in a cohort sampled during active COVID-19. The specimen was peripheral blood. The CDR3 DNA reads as TGTGCCTTGCAGGTTTCGGCCTTC. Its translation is CALQVSAF.